Below are 28 T cell receptor beta chains sequenced from a single sample in a study of blood T cell repertoires in COVID-19 (dated by TCRdb to about 2020). Libraries were made using the immunoSEQ multiplex PCR assay. TCRdb mirrors the immuneACCESS table, restricted to in-frame sequences. Some clones are absent from its copies; in checked studies, under half trace to an unresolved V gene, and the reason for the others is unknown. The sample contains approximately 390,000 clones, almost 90% of them found a single time. The leading ten clones occupy around 7% of the sample. Sequencing was carried out using peripheral blood. The source of these receptors is a man between 18 and 29 years old with active or convalescent COVID-19.

The chain couples TRBV18 to TRBJ2-7; 13 bases align to TRBD2. From germline, CDR1 is KGHSH and CDR2 LQKENI. The ends lost 5 bases at V and 5 bases at J; junction bases unmatched: 9. The CDR3 has 16 residues. The CDR3 sequence is CASSEGLAGALDEQYF. The CDR3 coding sequence is TGTGCCAGCTCAGAAGGACTAGCGGGAGCTCTGGACGAGCAGTACTTC. Using reference TRBV18 and TRBJ2-7 for the parts outside the CDR3, the full variable domain is NAGVMQNPRHLVRRRGQEARLRCSPMKGHSHVYWYRQLPEEGLKFMVYLQKENIIDESGMPKERFSAEFPKEGPSILRIQQVVRGDSAAYFCASSEGLAGALDEQYFGPGTRLTVT.

The chain is built from TRBV5-4 and TRBJ2-5, with 12 bases matching TRBD1. CDR3 length: 16 residues. With 3 bases clipped from V and 5 bases from J, the junction kept 8 bases outside the gene matches. Per the germline V gene, CDR1 is SGHNT and CDR2 is YYREEE (reference sequence). For the CDR3, the DNA is TGTGCCAGCAGCTCAGGTGGGACAGGGGGCGGTGAGACCCAGTACTTC. Protein product: CASSSGGTGGGETQYF.

This rearrangement joins TRBV19 to TRBJ1-1; 9 bases line up with TRBD1. Germline V lookup: CDR1 LNHDA, CDR2 SQIVND (reference sequence). Trimming removed 3 bases from V and 2 bases from J; junction bases left unmatched: 10. CDR3 length equals 17 residues. The CDR3 sequence: CASSIFLGTGINTEAFF. The CDR3 DNA follows: TGTGCCAGTAGTATTTTTCTCGGGACAGGGATCAACACTGAAGCTTTCTTT.

This clone came up a few times. The chain has TRBV12-2 and TRBJ2-1; the table's D call TRBD1 went unverified against the DNA. TRBV12-2 is described as a pseudogene. This CDR3 spans 13 amino acids. CDR3 nucleotides: TGTGCAAGTCGCGCCGCGACAGTTAATGAGCAGTTCTTC. This sequence encodes CASRAATVNEQFF.

The chain is built from TRBV4-1 and TRBJ1-1; TRBD1 is a possible D gene (5 bases). Germline CDR1 MGHRA, CDR2 YSYEKL. V was cut by 3 bases and J by 11 bases, with 19 bases left in between. CDR3 length: 14 amino acids. The CDR3 DNA follows: TGCGCCAGCAGCCATCCCCGGGGGGGATTAATGGCTTTCTTT. It translates to CASSHPRGGLMAFF.

V and J are TRBV6-5 and TRBJ2-7, with 9 positions matching TRBD2. Looked up from germline, CDR1 is MNHEY and CDR2 is SVGAGI. The V gene end was trimmed by 5 bases and the J gene end by 1 base; junction bases not matched to a gene: 6. The CDR3 contains 15 residues. The CDR3 coding sequence is TGTGCCAGCAGTACCCTAGCGGGGTGGTCCTACGAGCAGTACTTC. Amino acid sequence: CASSTLAGWSYEQYF.

J is TRBJ1-3 and V is TRBV27; weak D call: TRBD1 (6 bases). The length of the CDR3 is 17 residues. Germline values: CDR1 MNHEY, CDR2 SMNVEV (reference sequence). V lost 6 bases and J 0 bases, leaving 18 bases between the germline ends. The CDR3 is CASSAVRGTNSGNTIYF. CDR3 nucleotides: TGTGCCAGCAGCGCGGTTCGAGGGACAAACTCTGGAAACACCATATATTTT.

This rearrangement joins TRBV2 to TRBJ2-1, with a possible D match to TRBD1 (5 bases). The V and J ends lost 2 bases and 4 bases respectively, with 15 bases between them. The CDR3 length is 16 residues. The V gene's germline CDR1 is SNHLY and CDR2 FYNNEI. The CDR3 sequence: CASSERQSALYNEQFF. For the CDR3, the DNA is TGTGCCAGCAGTGAAAGACAGTCAGCCCTTTACAATGAGCAGTTCTTC.

The rearrangement joins TRBV7-6 to TRBJ1-6, with D unclear. This CDR3 spans 15 amino acids. V was trimmed by 3 bases and J by 2 bases, leaving 8 bases between them. Germline V CDR1 and CDR2: SGHVS, FNYEAQ. The CDR3 sequence is CASSLLRTYNSPLHF. The CDR3 DNA is TGTGCCAGCAGCTTGCTGCGTACCTATAATTCACCCCTCCACTTT.

This chain uses TRBV19 with TRBJ1-5; D call uncertain. CDR3 length equals 13 residues. V was trimmed by 0 bases and J by 4 bases, leaving 4 bases between them. Germline V gives CDR1 LNHDA, CDR2 SQIVND (reference sequence). CDR3 region: CASSIDQNQPQHF. For the CDR3, the DNA is TGTGCCAGTAGTATAGACCAAAATCAGCCCCAGCATTTT.

This clone was found once. V gene TRBV6-4 combines with J gene TRBJ1-6; D might be TRBD1 (6 bases). The V gene lost 6 bases and the J gene lost 7 bases, with 13 bases spanning the gap. This CDR3 has 14 residues. The germline gives CDR1 MRHNA, CDR2 SNTAGT. The CDR3 bases are TGTGCCAGCAGCGTACAGGGATCAAATTCACCCCTCCACTTT. Protein sequence: CASSVQGSNSPLHF.

A few counts support this clone. This chain uses TRBV7-9 with TRBJ1-2; perhaps TRBD1 as D (5 bases). The CDR3 length is 15 residues. Germline CDR1 reads SEHNR; CDR2 reads FQNEAQ (reference sequence). Deletions cut 5 bases from V and 8 bases from J, with 21 bases between. This chain's CDR3 is CASSLGTPRLEGYTF. The CDR3 nucleotides are TGTGCCAGCAGCCTCGGGACTCCCAGGCTGGAGGGCTACACCTTC. The full variable domain, with the rest looked up from reference TRBV7-9 and TRBJ1-2, is DTGVSQNPRHKITKRGQNVTFRCDPISEHNRLYWYRQTLGQGPEFLTYFQNEAQLEKSRLLSDRFSAERPKGSFSTLEIQRTEQGDSAMYLCASSLGTPRLEGYTFGSGTRLTVV.

The genes are TRBV3-1 (or the pseudogene TRBV3-2) and TRBJ2-5, with 9 bases that match TRBD2. Per germline, CDR1 LGHDT and CDR2 YNNKEL (reference sequence). J gave up 2 bases and V 2 bases, and 6 bases lay outside the gene matches. The CDR3 totals 16 residues. The CDR3 loop reads CASSQLRTSVQETQYF. In DNA form, the CDR3 reads TGTGCCAGCAGCCAATTGCGGACTAGCGTTCAAGAGACCCAGTACTTC.

This chain links TRBV28 with TRBJ1-5, with D perhaps matching TRBD1 (6 bases). V lost 7 bases and J lost 6, with 16 bases in between. CDR1 and CDR2 (germline): MDHEN, SYDVKM. This CDR3 is built from 14 residues. The CDR3 coding sequence is TGTGCCAGCAATAGGGGGGGGTCGGGTCAGCCCCAGCATTTT. Translated: CASNRGGSGQPQHF.

This clone was recorded once. The chain joins TRBV19 to TRBJ1-5; 7 nucleotides line up with TRBD1. Germline trimming cut 6 bases from V and 2 bases from J; bases unmatched to any gene: 7. Germline V CDR1 and CDR2: LNHDA, SQIVND (reference sequence). CDR3 size: 15 residues. CDR3 sequence: CASRSRGQGNQPQHF. CDR3 DNA: TGTGCCAGTAGATCTCGCGGACAGGGCAATCAGCCCCAGCATTTT.

This chain uses TRBV20-1 with TRBJ1-2, with no clear D. From germline, CDR1 is DFQATT and CDR2 SNEGSKA (reference sequence). The CDR3 consists of 11 residues. V lost 1 base to trimming and J lost 10 bases, with 10 bases between them. The CDR3 DNA follows: TGCAGTGCTAGAGCGGAACTATCCTACACCTTC. As protein: CSARAELSYTF.

The chain carries TRBV11-2 and TRBJ2-2; no firm D call. This CDR3 comprises 15 residues. The germline CDR1 and CDR2 sequences are SGHAT and FQNNGV. V lost 6 bases and J lost 2, with 13 bases in between. The CDR3 reads CASSRDGFNTGELFF. CDR3 DNA sequence: TGTGCCAGCAGTCGCGACGGGTTTAACACCGGGGAGCTGTTTTTT.

This clone was counted once. CDR3 nucleotides: TGTGCCAGCAGCCTACGTGGGGCAGCCATCGGTTCTGGAAACACCATATATTTT. Amino acid sequence: CASSLRGAAIGSGNTIYF. The chain employs TRBV14 and TRBJ1-3; weak D call: TRBD1 (5 bases). The CDR3 has 18 amino acids. Germline V gene data show CDR1 as SGHDN and CDR2 as FVKESK. V lost 4 bases and J lost 1, with 20 bases in between.

This chain joins TRBV7-2 and TRBJ1-1; D ambiguous. CDR3 length: 12 amino acids. CDR1 SGHTA and CDR2 FQGNSA come from the germline V gene. Trimming stripped 5 bases from V and 6 bases from J, with 10 bases between. This CDR3 reads CASSPEVSEAFF. CDR3 sequence (DNA): TGTGCCAGCAGCCCTGAGGTCTCTGAAGCTTTCTTT. The whole variable domain, filled in from reference TRBV7-2 and TRBJ1-1, reads GAGVSQSPSNKVTEKGKDVELRCDPISGHTALYWYRQSLGQGLEFLIYFQGNSAPDKSGLPSDRFSAERTGGSVSTLTIQRTQQEDSAVYLCASSPEVSEAFFGQGTRLTVV.

V is TRBV4-2 and J is TRBJ2-7; TRBD1 matches at 8 bases. This CDR3 comprises 14 residues. The V gene's germline CDR1 is LGHNA and CDR2 YNFKEQ. V lost 3 bases and J lost 2; bases outside the gene matches: 3. The CDR3 loop is CASSQGGQAYEQYF. CDR3 nucleotide sequence: TGTGCCAGCAGCCAGGGGGGACAGGCCTACGAGCAGTACTTC.

This chain connects TRBV15 to TRBJ2-7; 8 bases fit TRBD1. CDR1 LNHNV and CDR2 YYDKDF come from the germline V gene (reference sequence). V shed 4 bases, J shed 2 bases, and the junction held 7 bases outside the gene matches. CDR3 length: 15 residues. The CDR3 protein is CATSTDRVSTYEQYF. The CDR3 bases are TGTGCCACCAGCACGGACAGGGTGAGCACCTACGAGCAGTACTTC.

This chain links TRBV28 with TRBJ1-2; D gene uncertain. CDR1 and CDR2 (germline): MDHEN, SYDVKM. This CDR3 comprises 14 residues. V was shortened by 6 bases and J by 2 bases, with 13 bases between the two germline ends. This CDR3 reads CASSRLGGNYGYTF. For the CDR3, the DNA is TGTGCCAGCAGCCGGTTGGGAGGGAACTATGGCTACACCTTC.

The sample holds one count of this clone. The chain has TRBV7-9 and TRBJ1-1; D is unclear. CDR1 and CDR2 from the germline V gene are SEHNR and FQNEAQ (reference sequence). The CDR3 length is 14 residues. Trimming left V 1 base short and J 1 base short, with 7 bases between. CDR3 DNA: TGTGCCAGCAGCTTAGGCAGATCGAACACTGAAGCTTTCTTT. Its protein is CASSLGRSNTEAFF.

This chain uses TRBV5-8 with TRBJ2-7; D ambiguous. V lost 0 bases and J 3 bases, leaving 10 bases between the germline ends. This CDR3 has 14 amino acids. Germline lookup yields CDR1 SGHTS and CDR2 YDEGEE. The CDR3 region is CASSLDWAGYEQYF. The CDR3 DNA reads as TGTGCCAGCAGCTTGGATTGGGCAGGCTACGAGCAGTACTTC.

The V gene is TRBV2, the J gene TRBJ1-6, with TRBD1 as a possible D gene (5 bases). CDR1 SNHLY and CDR2 FYNNEI come from the germline V gene. CDR3 length equals 14 residues. Trimming left V 7 bases short and J 10 bases short, with 17 bases between. The CDR3 nucleotides are TGTGCCAGCATCGAACAGGCTTTGTTATCACCCCTCCACTTT. Its translation is CASIEQALLSPLHF.

The chain recombines TRBV10-3 with TRBJ1-2; TRBD1 matches at 9 bases. This CDR3 is built from 13 residues. Germline-derived CDR1 and CDR2 are ENHRY and SYGVKD. CDR3 nucleotide sequence: TGTGCTATTACAGGGGGCACTAACTATGGCTACACCTTC. Residues: CAITGGTNYGYTF.

This clone was detected once. The gene calls are TRBV19 and TRBJ2-1; TRBD2 agrees at 7 bases. V dropped 4 bases and J dropped 9; count of bases not matched to a gene: 6. CDR3 length equals 13 residues. Germline CDR1 is LNHDA and CDR2 is SQIVND (reference sequence). The CDR3 is CASSTFASGEQFF. CDR3 bases: TGTGCCAGTAGTACGTTTGCTAGCGGTGAGCAGTTCTTC.

The chain joins TRBV5-8 to TRBJ2-1; TRBD1 matches 7 bases. This CDR3 comprises 18 residues. V was clipped by 4 bases and J by 0 bases; unmatched bases: 13. CDR1 is SGHTS, CDR2 YDEGEE, per germline. CDR3 DNA: TGTGCCAGCAGCACTCATACCGACAGGGCCGGCTCCTACAATGAGCAGTTCTTC. As protein: CASSTHTDRAGSYNEQFF.